This entry is about one T cell receptor beta chain. Its antigen is undetermined. The entry originates in a study of cytomegalovirus exposure and HLA in healthy donors. PCR involved 60 Vbeta and 13 Jbeta primers. Method: immunoSEQ multiplex PCR; TCRdb's copy keeps in-frame clones and lacks some. Among some 180,000 clones listed, over 65% were seen once. The CDR3 runs to 14 residues. Germline loops: CDR1 SGHTA, CDR2 FQGNSA. V trimming: 5 bases; J trimming: 7 bases; junction bases outside the gene matches: 8. Regarding the study as a whole: Clonal expansion was found to be greater in HLA-associated TCR beta chains than in equally common others in a later analysis. One later analysis reportedly identified an Asian-associated ancestry cluster that showed fewer N-insertions than the roughly 720-donor mean.

The receptor was derived from a woman aged 60 to 75 in good health and CMV-seropositive. Sequenced material: PBMCs. V is TRBV7-2 and J is TRBJ1-2; 9 bases line up with TRBD1. The CDR3 DNA sequence: TGTGCCAGCAGCCATACACAGGGGGCGGGTGGCTACACCTTC. Protein product: CASSHTQGAGGYTF.